This note documents a single TCR beta chain sequence. Antigen: not known. This sample was taken from a study of T cells in localized non-small cell lung cancer. General study points: Investigators sequenced only a single tumor region, leaving heterogeneity possible. Adjacent uninvolved lung tissue had the highest T cell clonality, exceeding tumor.

V gave up 3 bases and J gave up 2 bases; unmatched junction bases: 3. This CDR3 is built from 14 residues. The germline V gene encodes CDR1 SGHNT and CDR2 YENEEA. Libraries were prepared by immunoSEQ multiplex PCR; TCRdb keeps only in-frame clonotypes and omits some of them. The sample yields about 52,000 clones, around 80% seen once. The clonotype comes from a woman aged 40-69 years with stage II lung adenocarcinoma. The chain recombines TRBV11-3 with TRBJ2-7, with 8 bases that match TRBD2. The specimen was PBMCs, collected before any cancer treatment. The CDR3 loop is CASSLGGGPYEQYF. CDR3 DNA sequence: TGTGCCAGCAGCTTGGGCGGGGGGCCCTACGAGCAGTACTTC.